This T cell receptor (beta chain) was recovered during a study of T cell responses to AZD1222 COVID-19 vaccine. General study findings and limits: Compared with day 0, the breadth and depth of the Spike-specific TCR repertoire rose significantly after two doses of AZD1222. Spike-wide vaccine-associated CD4 TCRs dominated at 160-218 and 743-854.

Turning to this clone: As yet, its antigen is unknown.

V lost 6 bases and J lost 3, with 8 bases in between. The germline gives CDR1 MNHEY, CDR2 SMNVEV (reference sequence). The CDR3 contains 12 residues. Some clones are missing from TCRdb's copy, which holds only in-frame ones; the method was immunoSEQ multiplex PCR. The repertoire holds around 140,000 clones, with approximately 89% as singletons. The V and J genes are TRBV27 and TRBJ1-1; D perhaps matches TRBD1 (6 bases). The source is an adult who received the AZD1222 COVID-19 vaccine. Sequencing was performed on peripheral blood, taken 28 days after the second AZD1222 dose. CDR3 DNA sequence: TGTGCCAGCAGACAGGGAGACACTGAAGCTTTCTTT. This translates into CASRQGDTEAFF.